This T cell receptor (beta chain) was sequenced during a study of cytomegalovirus exposure and HLA in healthy donors. The V gene lost 0 bases and the J gene lost 7 bases, with 21 bases spanning the gap. The germline V gene encodes CDR1 PRHDT and CDR2 FYEKMQ (reference sequence). The CDR3 loop spans 17 amino acids. The repertoire was sequenced with immunoSEQ multiplex PCR; TCRdb's copy has only in-frame clones and lacks some. The sample contains about 180,000 clones, 75% to 90% of which appear only once. This sequence joins TRBV13 and TRBJ1-2; possible D gene TRBD1, 6 bases. This TCR derives from a man aged 18 to 29 in good health and CMV-seropositive. Material: PBMCs. CDR3 nucleotide sequence: TGTGCCAGCAGCTTAGGCTCCCCGGGACAAAGTCCTGTTGGCTACACCTTC. This codes for CASSLGSPGQSPVGYTF.